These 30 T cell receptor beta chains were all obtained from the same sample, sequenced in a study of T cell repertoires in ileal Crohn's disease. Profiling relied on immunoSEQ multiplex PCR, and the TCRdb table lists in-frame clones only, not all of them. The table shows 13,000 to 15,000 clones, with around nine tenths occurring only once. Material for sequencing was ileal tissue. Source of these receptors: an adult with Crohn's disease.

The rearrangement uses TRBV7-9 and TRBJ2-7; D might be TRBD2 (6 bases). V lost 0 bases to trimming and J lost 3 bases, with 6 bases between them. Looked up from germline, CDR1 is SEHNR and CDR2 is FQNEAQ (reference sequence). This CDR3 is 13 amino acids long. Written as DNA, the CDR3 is TGTGCCAGCAGCTTAGCGACTAGCTACGAGCAGTACTTC. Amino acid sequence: CASSLATSYEQYF.

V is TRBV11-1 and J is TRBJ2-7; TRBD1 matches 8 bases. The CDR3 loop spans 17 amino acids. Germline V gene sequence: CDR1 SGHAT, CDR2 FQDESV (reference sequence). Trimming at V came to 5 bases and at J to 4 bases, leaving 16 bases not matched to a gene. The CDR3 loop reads CASSQNEGFQGAYEQYF. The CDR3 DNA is TGTGCCAGCAGCCAGAATGAAGGTTTCCAGGGGGCTTACGAGCAGTACTTC.

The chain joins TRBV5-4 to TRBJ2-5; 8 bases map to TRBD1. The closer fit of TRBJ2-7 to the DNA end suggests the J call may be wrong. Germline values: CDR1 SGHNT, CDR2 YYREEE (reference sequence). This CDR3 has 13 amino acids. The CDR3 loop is CASSLDRGIEQYF. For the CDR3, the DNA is TGTGCCAGCAGCTTAGACAGGGGAATCGAGCAGTACTTC.

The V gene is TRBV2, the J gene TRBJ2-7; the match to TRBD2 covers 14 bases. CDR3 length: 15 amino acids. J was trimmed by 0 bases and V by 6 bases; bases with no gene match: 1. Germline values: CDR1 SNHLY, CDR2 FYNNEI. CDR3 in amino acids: CASRGLAGASYEQYF. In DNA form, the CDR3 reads TGTGCCAGCAGGGGACTAGCGGGGGCCTCCTACGAGCAGTACTTC.

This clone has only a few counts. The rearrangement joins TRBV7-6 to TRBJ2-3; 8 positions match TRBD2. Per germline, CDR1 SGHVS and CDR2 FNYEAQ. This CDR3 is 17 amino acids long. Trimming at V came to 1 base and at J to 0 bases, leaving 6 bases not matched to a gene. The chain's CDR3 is CASSLDGSGASTDTQYF. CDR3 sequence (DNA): TGTGCCAGCAGCTTAGATGGTAGCGGGGCTAGCACAGATACGCAGTATTTT.

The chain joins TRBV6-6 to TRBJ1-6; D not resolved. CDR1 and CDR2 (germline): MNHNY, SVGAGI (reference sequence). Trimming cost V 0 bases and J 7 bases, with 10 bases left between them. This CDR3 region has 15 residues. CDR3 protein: CASSYSGQPNSPLHF. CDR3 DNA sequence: TGTGCCAGCAGTTACTCGGGCCAGCCGAATTCACCCCTCCACTTT.

The CDR3 reads CASSEDATYTEAFF. CDR3 DNA: TGTGCCAGCAGTGAAGACGCCACATACACTGAAGCTTTCTTT. The chain recombines TRBV2 with TRBJ1-1; the D is unclear. Deletions cut 1 base from V and 3 bases from J, with 9 bases between. The germline V gene has CDR1 SNHLY and CDR2 FYNNEI. The CDR3 is 14 residues long. The whole variable domain, filled in from reference TRBV2 and TRBJ1-1, reads EPEVTQTPSHQVTQMGQEVILRCVPISNHLYFYWYRQILGQKVEFLVSFYNNEISEKSEIFDDQFSVERPDGSNFTLKIRSTKLEDSAMYFCASSEDATYTEAFFGQGTRLTVV.

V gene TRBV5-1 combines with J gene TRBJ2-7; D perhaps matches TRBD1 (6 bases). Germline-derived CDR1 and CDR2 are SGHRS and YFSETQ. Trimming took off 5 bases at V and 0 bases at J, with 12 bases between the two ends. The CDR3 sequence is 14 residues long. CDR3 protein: CASRPGGSSYEQYF. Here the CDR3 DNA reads TGCGCCAGCAGACCTGGGGGCAGCTCCTACGAGCAGTACTTC. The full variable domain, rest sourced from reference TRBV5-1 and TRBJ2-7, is KAGVTQTPRYLIKTRGQQVTLSCSPISGHRSVSWYQQTPGQGLQFLFEYFSETQRNKGNFPGRFSGRQFSNSRSEMNVSTLELGDSALYLCASRPGGSSYEQYFGPGTRLTVT.

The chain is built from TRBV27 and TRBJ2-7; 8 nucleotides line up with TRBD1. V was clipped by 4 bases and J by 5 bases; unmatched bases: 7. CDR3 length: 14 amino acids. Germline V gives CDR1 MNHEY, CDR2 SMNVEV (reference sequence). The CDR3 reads CASSYWTGKNEQYF. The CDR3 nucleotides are TGTGCCAGCAGTTATTGGACAGGGAAGAACGAGCAGTACTTC.

The CDR3 DNA reads TGTGCCAGCGCGGACATTAGCAATCAGCCCCAGCATTTT. Protein sequence: CASADISNQPQHF. The gene calls are TRBV19 and TRBJ1-5; D might be TRBD1 (5 bases). The ends were cut back, 9 bases at V and 0 bases at J, with 9 bases in the middle. CDR1 is LNHDA, CDR2 SQIVND, per germline (reference sequence). The CDR3 is 13 amino acids.

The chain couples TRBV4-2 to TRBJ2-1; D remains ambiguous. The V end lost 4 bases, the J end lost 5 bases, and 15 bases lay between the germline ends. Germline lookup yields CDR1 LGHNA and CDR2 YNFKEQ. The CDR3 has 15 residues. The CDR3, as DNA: TGTGCCAGCAGCCCCATAAGGTTACAGAACAATGAGCAGTTCTTC. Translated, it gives CASSPIRLQNNEQFF.

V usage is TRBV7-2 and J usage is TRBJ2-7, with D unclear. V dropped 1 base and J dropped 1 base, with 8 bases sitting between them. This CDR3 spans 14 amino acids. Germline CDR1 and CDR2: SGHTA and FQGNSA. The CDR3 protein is CASSLVAVSYEQYF. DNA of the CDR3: TGTGCCAGCAGCTTAGTGGCTGTTTCCTACGAGCAGTACTTC.

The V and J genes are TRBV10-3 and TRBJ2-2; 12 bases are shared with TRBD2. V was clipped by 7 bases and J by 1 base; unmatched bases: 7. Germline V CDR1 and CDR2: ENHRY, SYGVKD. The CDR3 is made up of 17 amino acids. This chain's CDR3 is CAITETSGSVNTGELFF. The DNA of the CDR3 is TGTGCCATCACCGAGACTAGCGGGAGTGTGAACACCGGGGAGCTGTTTTTT.

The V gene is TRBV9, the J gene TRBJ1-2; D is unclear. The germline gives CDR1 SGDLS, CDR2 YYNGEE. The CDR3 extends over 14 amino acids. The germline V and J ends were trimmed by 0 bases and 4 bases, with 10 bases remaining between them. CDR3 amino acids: CASSVAEGSYGYTF. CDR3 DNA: TGTGCCAGCAGCGTAGCTGAGGGATCCTATGGCTACACCTTC.

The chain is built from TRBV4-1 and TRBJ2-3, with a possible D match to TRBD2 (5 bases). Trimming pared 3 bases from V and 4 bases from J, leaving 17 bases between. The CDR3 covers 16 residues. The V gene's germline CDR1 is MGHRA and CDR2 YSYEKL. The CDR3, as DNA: TGCGCCAGCAGCCACCAGACTACATACATGTCAGATACGCAGTATTTT. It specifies CASSHQTTYMSDTQYF.

DNA of the CDR3: TGTGCCAGCAGCTTGCAGGCTAGCGGGGGGATCACAGATACGCAGTATTTT. The encoded protein is CASSLQASGGITDTQYF. The chain employs TRBV11-3 and TRBJ2-3, with TRBD2 matching 11 bases. Losses at the gene ends were 3 bases for V and 2 bases for J; bases not matched to a gene: 7. Germline V gene data show CDR1 as SGHNT and CDR2 as YENEEA. The CDR3 has 17 amino acids.

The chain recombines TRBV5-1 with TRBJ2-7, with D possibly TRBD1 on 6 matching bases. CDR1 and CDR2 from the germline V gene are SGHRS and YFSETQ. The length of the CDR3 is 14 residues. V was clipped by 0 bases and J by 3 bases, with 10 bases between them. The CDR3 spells CASSLVQGNYEQYF. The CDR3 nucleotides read TGCGCCAGCAGCTTGGTACAGGGAAACTACGAGCAGTACTTC.

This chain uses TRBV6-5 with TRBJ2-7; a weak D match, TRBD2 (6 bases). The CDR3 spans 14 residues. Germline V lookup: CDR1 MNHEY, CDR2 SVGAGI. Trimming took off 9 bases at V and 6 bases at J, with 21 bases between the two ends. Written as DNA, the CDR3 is TGTGCCAGTCAATACCGGGACTCAGCCGGCGAGCAGTACTTC. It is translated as CASQYRDSAGEQYF.

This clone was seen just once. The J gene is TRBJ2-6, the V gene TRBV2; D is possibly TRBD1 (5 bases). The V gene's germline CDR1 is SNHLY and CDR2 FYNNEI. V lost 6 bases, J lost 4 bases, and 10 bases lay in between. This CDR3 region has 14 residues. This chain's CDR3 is CASSAGSGANVLTF. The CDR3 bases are TGTGCCAGCAGCGCAGGGTCAGGGGCCAACGTCCTGACTTTC.

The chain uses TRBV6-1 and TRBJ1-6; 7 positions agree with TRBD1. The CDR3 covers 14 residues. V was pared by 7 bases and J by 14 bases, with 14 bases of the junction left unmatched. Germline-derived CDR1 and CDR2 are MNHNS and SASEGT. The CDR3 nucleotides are TGTGCCAGCAAAAACAGGGGCCCAAATTCGTCCCTCCACTTT. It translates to CASKNRGPNSSLHF.

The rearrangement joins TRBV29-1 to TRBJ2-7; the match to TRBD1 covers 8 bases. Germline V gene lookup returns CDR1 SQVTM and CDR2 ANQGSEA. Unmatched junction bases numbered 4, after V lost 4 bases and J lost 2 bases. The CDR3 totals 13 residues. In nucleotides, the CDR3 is TGCAGCGTTGCAGGGGGCCAAACCTACGAGCAGTACTTC. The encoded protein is CSVAGGQTYEQYF.

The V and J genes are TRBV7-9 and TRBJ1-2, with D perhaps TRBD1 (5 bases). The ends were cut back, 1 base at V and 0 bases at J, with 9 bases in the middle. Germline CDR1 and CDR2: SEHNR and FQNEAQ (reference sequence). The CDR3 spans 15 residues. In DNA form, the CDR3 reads TGTGCCAGCAGCTTAGGACAGTCCCCTAACTATGGCTACACCTTC. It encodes CASSLGQSPNYGYTF. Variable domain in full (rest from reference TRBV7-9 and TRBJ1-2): DTGVSQNPRHKITKRGQNVTFRCDPISEHNRLYWYRQTLGQGPEFLTYFQNEAQLEKSRLLSDRFSAERPKGSFSTLEIQRTEQGDSAMYLCASSLGQSPNYGYTFGSGTRLTVV.

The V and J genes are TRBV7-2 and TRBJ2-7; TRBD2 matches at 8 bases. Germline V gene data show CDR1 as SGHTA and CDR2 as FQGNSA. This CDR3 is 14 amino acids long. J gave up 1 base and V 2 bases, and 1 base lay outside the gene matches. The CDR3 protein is CASSLQRGSYEQYF. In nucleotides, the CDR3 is TGTGCCAGCAGCTTACAGCGGGGGTCCTACGAGCAGTACTTC.

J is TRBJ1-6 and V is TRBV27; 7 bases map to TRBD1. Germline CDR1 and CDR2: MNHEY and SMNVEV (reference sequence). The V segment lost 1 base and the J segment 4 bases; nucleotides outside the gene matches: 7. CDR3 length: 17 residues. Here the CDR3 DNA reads TGTGCCAGCAGTTTATTATCCCAGGGGGAGTATAATTCACCCCTCCACTTT. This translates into CASSLLSQGEYNSPLHF.

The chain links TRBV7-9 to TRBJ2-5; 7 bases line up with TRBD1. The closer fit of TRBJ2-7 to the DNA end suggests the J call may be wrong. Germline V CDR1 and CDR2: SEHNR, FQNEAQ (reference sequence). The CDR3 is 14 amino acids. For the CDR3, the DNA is TGTGCCAGCAGCTTAGGGACAGGACTCTACGAGCAGTACTTC. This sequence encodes CASSLGTGLYEQYF.

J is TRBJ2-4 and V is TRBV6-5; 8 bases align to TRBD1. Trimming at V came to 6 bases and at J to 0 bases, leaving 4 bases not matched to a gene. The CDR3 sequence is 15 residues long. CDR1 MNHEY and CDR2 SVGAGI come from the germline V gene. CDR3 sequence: CASRSQGVAKNIQYF. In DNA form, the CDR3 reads TGTGCCAGCAGGTCACAGGGGGTAGCCAAAAACATTCAGTACTTC.

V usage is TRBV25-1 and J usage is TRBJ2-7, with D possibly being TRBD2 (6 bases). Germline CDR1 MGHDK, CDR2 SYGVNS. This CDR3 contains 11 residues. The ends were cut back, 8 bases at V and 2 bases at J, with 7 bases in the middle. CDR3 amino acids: CASGTPYEQYF. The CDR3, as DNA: TGTGCCAGCGGGACTCCCTACGAGCAGTACTTC.

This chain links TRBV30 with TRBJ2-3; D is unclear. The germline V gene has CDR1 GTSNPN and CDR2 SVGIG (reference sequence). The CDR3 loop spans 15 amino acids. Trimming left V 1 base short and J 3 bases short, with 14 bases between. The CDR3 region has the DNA TGTGCCTGGAGTGCCAAAATACCCAGGACAGATACGCAGTATTTT. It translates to CAWSAKIPRTDTQYF.

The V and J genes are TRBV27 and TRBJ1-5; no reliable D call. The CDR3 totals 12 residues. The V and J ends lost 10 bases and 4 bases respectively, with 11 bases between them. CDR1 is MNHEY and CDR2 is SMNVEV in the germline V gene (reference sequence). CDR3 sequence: CATRGLNQPQHF. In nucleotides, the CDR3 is TGTGCCACCCGGGGTCTTAATCAGCCCCAGCATTTT.

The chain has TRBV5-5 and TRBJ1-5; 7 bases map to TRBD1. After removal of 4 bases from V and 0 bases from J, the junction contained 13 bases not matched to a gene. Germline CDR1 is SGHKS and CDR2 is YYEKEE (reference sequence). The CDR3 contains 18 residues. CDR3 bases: TGTGCCAGCAGCACATCGGGACAGACACTTTATAGCAATCAGCCCCAGCATTTT. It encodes CASSTSGQTLYSNQPQHF. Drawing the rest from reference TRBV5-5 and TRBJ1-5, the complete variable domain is DAGVTQSPTHLIKTRGQQVTLRCSPISGHKSVSWYQQVLGQGPQFIFQYYEKEERGRGNFPDRFSARQFPNYSSELNVNALLLGDSALYLCASSTSGQTLYSNQPQHFGDGTRLSIL.